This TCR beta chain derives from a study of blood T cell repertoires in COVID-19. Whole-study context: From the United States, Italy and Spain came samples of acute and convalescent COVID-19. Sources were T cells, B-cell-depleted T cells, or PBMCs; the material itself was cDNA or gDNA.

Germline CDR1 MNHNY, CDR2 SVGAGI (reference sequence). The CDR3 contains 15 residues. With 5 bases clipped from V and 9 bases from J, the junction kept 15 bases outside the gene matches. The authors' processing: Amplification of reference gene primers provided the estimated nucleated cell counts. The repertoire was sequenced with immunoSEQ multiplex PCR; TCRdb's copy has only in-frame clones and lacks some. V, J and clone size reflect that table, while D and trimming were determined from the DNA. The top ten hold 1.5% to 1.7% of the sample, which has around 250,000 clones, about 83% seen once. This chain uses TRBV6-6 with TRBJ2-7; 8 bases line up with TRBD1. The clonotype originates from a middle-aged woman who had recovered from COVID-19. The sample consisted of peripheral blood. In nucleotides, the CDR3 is TGTGCCAGCAGTCTTGACAGGGGACTTCAAGGGCGGCAGTACTTC. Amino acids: CASSLDRGLQGRQYF.